This is a list of T cell receptor beta chains from one sample in a study of blood T cell repertoires in COVID-19. Assay used: immunoSEQ multiplex PCR; TCRdb lists only in-frame clones, some missing. The profile shows some 150,000 clones, about nine tenths of them singletons. Sample: peripheral blood. These receptor sequences come from a woman aged 70-85 years with acute or convalescent COVID-19. CDR3s include the opening cysteine and the closing phenylalanine or tryptophan. Fields, in order: V gene, CDR3 protein.

v_gene: TRBV27; CDR3aa: CASSFLKDRGRNGYTF
v_gene: TRBV7-2; CDR3aa: CASSLEDSRNQPQHF
v_gene: TRBV6-5; CDR3aa: CASSALAGGPDTQYF
v_gene: TRBV4-1; CDR3aa: CASSRETGSNTEAFF
v_gene: TRBV19; CDR3aa: CASIRSGQGVTGYGYTF
v_gene: TRBV6-5; CDR3aa: CASSYSPRVDTQYF
v_gene: TRBV27; CDR3aa: CASSATGSGNTIYF
v_gene: TRBV6-5; CDR3aa: CASSNPVPGGAFF
v_gene: TRBV27; CDR3aa: CASREIAGGPKTQYF
v_gene: TRBV7-9; CDR3aa: CASSLAGGPAGELFF
v_gene: TRBV4-1; CDR3aa: CASSHGTSGGLYNEQFF
v_gene: TRBV4-2; CDR3aa: CASSQITAGTVNYGYTF
v_gene: TRBV4-1; CDR3aa: CASSQGAQDLGGYTF
v_gene: TRBV11-2; CDR3aa: CASSYGQGGLTEAFF
v_gene: TRBV30; CDR3aa: CAWSLGYGYTF
v_gene: TRBV5-1; CDR3aa: CASSLFRGPNTEAFF
v_gene: TRBV13; CDR3aa: CASTGGRAGPDGYTF
v_gene: TRBV28; CDR3aa: CASKAGGGTDTQYF
v_gene: TRBV11-2; CDR3aa: CASAGVGGPPLF
v_gene: TRBV7-2; CDR3aa: CASSLLGQGASPLHF
v_gene: TRBV10-2; CDR3aa: CASSEVDRGQPQHF
v_gene: TRBV11-1; CDR3aa: CASSLERANYGYTF
v_gene: TRBV6-6; CDR3aa: CASRNRGSGANVLTF
v_gene: TRBV12-3/TRBV12-4; CDR3aa: CASRGAGGYTF
v_gene: TRBV19; CDR3aa: CASSITAGAVYEQYF
v_gene: TRBV2; CDR3aa: CASSVVPDRANYGYTF
v_gene: TRBV6-6; CDR3aa: CASSALGQNNSPLHF
v_gene: TRBV28; CDR3aa: CASSTKFHGYTF
v_gene: TRBV11-3; CDR3aa: CASSRDSQETQYF
v_gene: TRBV19; CDR3aa: CASSRVTGGPIYNEQFF
v_gene: TRBV21-1; CDR3aa: CASRTAPGGRTGELFF
v_gene: TRBV3-1/TRBV3-2; CDR3aa: CASSRIDREDEAFF
v_gene: TRBV9; CDR3aa: CASSPRIAGGKGTDTQYF
v_gene: TRBV7-9; CDR3aa: CASSFPRVGYGYTF
v_gene: TRBV5-6; CDR3aa: CASSFGLAGSYEQYF
v_gene: TRBV13; CDR3aa: CASSRDRYEQYF
v_gene: TRBV10-1; CDR3aa: CASSESRGQGKIFNEQFF
v_gene: TRBV29-1; CDR3aa: CSVEVPPGISGNTIYF
v_gene: TRBV7-2; CDR3aa: CASSQAVEGSSYNEQFF
v_gene: TRBV6-2/TRBV6-3; CDR3aa: CASSSTQGAFSGYTF
v_gene: TRBV7-8; CDR3aa: CASSSNRRGRSGNTIYF
v_gene: TRBV6-2/TRBV6-3; CDR3aa: CASSKKDRVRYIQYF
v_gene: TRBV5-4; CDR3aa: CASSFGGSGWWTGELFF
v_gene: TRBV25-1; CDR3aa: CASSPGTGTNYGYTF
v_gene: TRBV5-1; CDR3aa: CASSLGQLFLETQYF
v_gene: TRBV2; CDR3aa: CASSEQASGGYTF
v_gene: TRBV9; CDR3aa: CASSALAGGINEQFF
v_gene: TRBV27; CDR3aa: CASRRTGGTETQYF
v_gene: TRBV2; CDR3aa: CASSQAGGGLYNEQFF
v_gene: TRBV18; CDR3aa: CASSPREDVVYTEAFF
v_gene: TRBV5-8; CDR3aa: CASSPSRADTQYF
v_gene: TRBV10-3; CDR3aa: CAVSGGPSGNTDTQYF
v_gene: TRBV14; CDR3aa: CASSQAGTYNEQFF
v_gene: TRBV27; CDR3aa: CASRPLQGGIETQYF
v_gene: TRBV9; CDR3aa: CASSVGKVWRSDGNYGYTF
v_gene: TRBV28; CDR3aa: CASSGEREQYF
v_gene: TRBV3-1/TRBV3-2; CDR3aa: CASSQDGGPLRAQYF
v_gene: TRBV6-1; CDR3aa: CASSDNWAMGEKLFF
v_gene: TRBV7-8; CDR3aa: CASSLRAGSTSTDTQYF
v_gene: TRBV19; CDR3aa: CASSPGQAYGYTF